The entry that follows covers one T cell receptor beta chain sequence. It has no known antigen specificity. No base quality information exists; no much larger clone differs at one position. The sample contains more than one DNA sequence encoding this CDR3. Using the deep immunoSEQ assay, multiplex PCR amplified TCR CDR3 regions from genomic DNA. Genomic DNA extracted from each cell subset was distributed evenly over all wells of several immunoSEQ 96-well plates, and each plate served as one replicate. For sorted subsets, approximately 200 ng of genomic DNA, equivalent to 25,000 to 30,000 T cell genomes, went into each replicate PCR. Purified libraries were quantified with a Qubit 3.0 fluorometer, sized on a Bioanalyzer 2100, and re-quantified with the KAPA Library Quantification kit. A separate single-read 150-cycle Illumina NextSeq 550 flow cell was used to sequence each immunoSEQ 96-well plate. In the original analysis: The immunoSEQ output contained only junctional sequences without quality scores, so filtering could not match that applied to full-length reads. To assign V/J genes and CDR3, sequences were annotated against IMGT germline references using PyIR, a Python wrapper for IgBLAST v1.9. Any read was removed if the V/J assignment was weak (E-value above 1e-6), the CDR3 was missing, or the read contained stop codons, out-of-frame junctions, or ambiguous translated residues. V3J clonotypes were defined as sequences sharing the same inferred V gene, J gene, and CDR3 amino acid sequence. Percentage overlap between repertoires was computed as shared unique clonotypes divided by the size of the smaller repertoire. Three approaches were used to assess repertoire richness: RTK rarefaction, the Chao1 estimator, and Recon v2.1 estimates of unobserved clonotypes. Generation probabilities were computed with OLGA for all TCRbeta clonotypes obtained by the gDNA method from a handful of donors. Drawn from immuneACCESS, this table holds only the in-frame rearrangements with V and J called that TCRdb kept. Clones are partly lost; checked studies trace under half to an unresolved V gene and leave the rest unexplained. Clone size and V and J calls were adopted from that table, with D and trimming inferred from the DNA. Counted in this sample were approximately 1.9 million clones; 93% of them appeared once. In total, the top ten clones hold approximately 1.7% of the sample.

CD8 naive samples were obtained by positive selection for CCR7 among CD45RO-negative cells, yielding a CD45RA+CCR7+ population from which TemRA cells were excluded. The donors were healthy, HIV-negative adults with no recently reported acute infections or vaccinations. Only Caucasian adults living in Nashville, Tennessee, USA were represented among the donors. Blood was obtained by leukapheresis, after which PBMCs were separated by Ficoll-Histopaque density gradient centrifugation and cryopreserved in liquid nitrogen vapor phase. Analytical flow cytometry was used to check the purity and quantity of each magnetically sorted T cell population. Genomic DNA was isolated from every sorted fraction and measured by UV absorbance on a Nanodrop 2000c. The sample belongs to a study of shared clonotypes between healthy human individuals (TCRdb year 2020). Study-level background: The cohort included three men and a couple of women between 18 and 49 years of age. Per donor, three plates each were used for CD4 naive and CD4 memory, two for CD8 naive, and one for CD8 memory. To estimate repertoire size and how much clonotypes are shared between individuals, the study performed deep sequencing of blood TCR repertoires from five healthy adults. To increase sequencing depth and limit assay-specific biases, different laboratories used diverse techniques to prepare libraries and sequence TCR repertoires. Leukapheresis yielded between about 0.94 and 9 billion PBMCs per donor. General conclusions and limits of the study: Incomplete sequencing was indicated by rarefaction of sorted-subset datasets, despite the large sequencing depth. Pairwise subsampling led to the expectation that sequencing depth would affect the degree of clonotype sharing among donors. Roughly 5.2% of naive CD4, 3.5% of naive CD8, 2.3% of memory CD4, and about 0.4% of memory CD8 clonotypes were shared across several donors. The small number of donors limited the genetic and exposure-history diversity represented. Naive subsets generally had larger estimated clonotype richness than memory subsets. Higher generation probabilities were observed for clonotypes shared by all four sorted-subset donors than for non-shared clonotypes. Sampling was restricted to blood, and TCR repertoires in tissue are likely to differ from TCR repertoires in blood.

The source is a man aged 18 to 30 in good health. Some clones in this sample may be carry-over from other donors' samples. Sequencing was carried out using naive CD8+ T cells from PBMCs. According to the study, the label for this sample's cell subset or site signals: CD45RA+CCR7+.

The CDR3 amino acid sequence is: CASSSYSNQPQHF. In nucleotides, the sequence is TGTGCCAGCAGCTCCTATAGCAATCAGCCCCAGCATTTT. This receptor chain uses TRBV27 and TRBJ1-5, with no confidently assigned D gene. CDR1 and CDR2 (MNHEY, SMNVEV) derive from the germline V gene (reference sequence). The CDR3 runs 13 amino acids, cysteine and phenylalanine included. The read is trimmed to its CDR3 DNA, 39 bases read in frame from base 1. V loses 6 bases of germline sequence and J loses 0 bases, and the interval between the two ends is 6 bases.